This T cell receptor beta chain was sequenced during a study of neurological immune-mediated disorders (dated by TCRdb to between 2017 and 2020). About the investigation overall: The study compared peripheral blood TCR-beta repertoires of HTLV-I-associated myelopathy (HAM/TSP) patients, multiple sclerosis patients and healthy controls using UMI-based sequencing. The approximately 100 TCR-beta libraries included longitudinal samples, technical triplicates and paired sorted CD4+ and CD8+ T-cell subsets alongside PBMC samples. Technical triplicate libraries were sequenced so that the variability in frequency of each individual clone could be precisely calculated. The cohort was made up of 60 to 75 subjects, consisting of around 15 HAM/TSP patients, around 35 multiple sclerosis patients and 20 healthy controls.

Read against the paper, the sample's time point label means: technical triplicate 1. For the unsorted PBMC libraries, 2 million PBMCs were stored in RNAlater at -80 degrees C until RNA extraction and were used to generate the libraries. Peripheral blood was subjected to Ficoll-Hypaque density gradient centrifugation to isolate PBMCs, which were then cryopreserved in liquid nitrogen. This clonotype was seen at least ten times. The clone's antigen remains unknown. Base qualities are not recorded, but no much larger clone differs from it by a single base. According to the germline V gene (reference sequence), CDR1 reads LGHDT and CDR2 reads YNNKEL. The V end loses 0 bases and the J end loses 7 bases, and a stretch of 13 bases separates them. CDR3 length: 15 amino acids, cysteine to phenylalanine. Only the CDR3 portion is preserved as DNA: 45 bases, with reading frame beginning at the first base. cDNA was synthesized by template-switch 5'RACE using a primer carrying a 10-nucleotide random unique molecular identifier by which each TCR transcript was tagged. Every sequencing run yielded over 190 million TCR-beta sequences covering 15-18 subjects. The RNeasy kit was used for extraction of total RNA. The KAPA Real-time Library Amplification kit was used to amplify TCR-beta VDJ regions with primers for the TCR constant region and the 5'RACE anchor. Sample indexes and Illumina adaptors were added in a first PCR, after which library yield was increased in a second PCR. After Ampure bead purification, the TCR product of roughly 650 bp was size-selected on a 2% E-gel SizeSelection system. Before pooling, library quality was checked on a Bioanalyzer, concentration was measured with Qubit, and libraries were quantified with the Kapa Library Quantification kit. Libraries were sequenced paired-end 2 x 150 bp on an Illumina HiSeq 2500. To increase sequence diversity, 25-30% phiX was spiked into each library pool. From the authors' description of their analysis: The UMI-based MiGEC pipeline processed quality-filtered reads and removed over 75% of raw TCR sequences during error correction. VDJ genes were aligned to IMGT germline references, and clonotypes were defined by unique CDR3 amino acid sequence plus V-J genes. Clonal expansion, Shannon diversity, and CDR3 relatedness (CalcPairwiseDistances, ClusterSamples) were evaluated with VDJtools, and phylogenetic trees were built with CLCbio workbench. Expanded clones were defined as having at least 8 unique UMIs, based on coefficient-of-variation modelling across technical triplicates. TCRdb's own reprocessing of the public reads used fastp at Q25 and MiXCR and kept productive beta chains. When rows share a CDR3 protein, they turn into one entry using the most common DNA and genes. TCRdb, not the authors, supplied the V and J calls. This sample lists about 36,000 distinct CDR3 sequences; 11% were detected once. The biggest ten clones account for around 4% of the sample.

On the study overall, not on this receptor specifically: TCR clonal expansion was highest in HAM/TSP patients and lowest in MS patients, with MS patients falling below even healthy controls. Across subjects, expanded clones never shared an identical CDR3 amino acid sequence, which suggests that the TCR-beta repertoires in every group were private.

The receptor chain draws on TRBV3-1 and TRBJ2-1, with an unclear D gene assignment. The clonotype originates from a man in his sixties with HTLV-1-associated myelopathy (HAM/TSP). The sequenced material came from PBMCs. The CDR3 region reads CASSQDPSDNNEQFF. The bases are TGTGCCAGCAGCCAAGATCCGAGTGACAATAATGAGCAGTTCTTC.